This T cell receptor (beta chain) was observed in a study of T cell repertoires in ileal Crohn's disease. With 3 bases removed from V and 8 bases from J, the gap between germline ends came to 10 bases. CDR1 and CDR2 (germline): SEHNR, FQNEAQ (reference sequence). This CDR3 is built from 12 residues. Time point reported: proximal margin of the surgical specimen (macroscopically non-inflamed). Libraries were prepared by immunoSEQ multiplex PCR; TCRdb keeps only in-frame clonotypes and omits some of them. The data contain 7,000 to 7,500 clones, roughly 78% of them seen just once; the ten biggest clones take up 35% to 45%.

The V gene is TRBV7-9, the J gene TRBJ1-2, with no clear D. Sequencing was performed on ileal tissue. The TCR was taken from an adult with Crohn's disease. CDR3 DNA: TGTGCCAGCAGCTTGACGATGGAAGGCTACACCTTC. It specifies CASSLTMEGYTF.